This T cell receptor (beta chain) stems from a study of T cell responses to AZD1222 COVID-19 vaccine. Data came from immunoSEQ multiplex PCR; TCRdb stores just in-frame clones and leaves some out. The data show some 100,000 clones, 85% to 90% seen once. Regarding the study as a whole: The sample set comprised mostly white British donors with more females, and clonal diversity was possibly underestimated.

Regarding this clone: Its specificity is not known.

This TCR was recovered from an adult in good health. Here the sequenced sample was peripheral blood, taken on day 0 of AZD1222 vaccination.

CDR3 bases: TGTGCCAGCAGCGTGGCAGGACAGCTATACGAGCAGTACTTC. It specifies CASSVAGQLYEQYF. The V gene is TRBV5-4, the J gene TRBJ2-7; TRBD1 is a possible D gene (6 bases). The CDR3 length is 14 residues. Trimming stripped 4 bases from V and 4 bases from J, with 15 bases between. The V gene's germline CDR1 is SGHNT and CDR2 YYREEE (reference sequence).